The T cell receptor (beta chain) under discussion was sequenced for a study of T cells in lung cancer brain metastases. Study-wide context: Among the roughly 21 patients, seventeen reported tobacco use, median roughly 40 pack-years.

This clone was observed once. Antigen unknown. Roughly five deparaffinized, unstained roughly 10 um sections supplied tumor areas macrodissected using marked H&E slides as a guide. Generated by immunoSEQ multiplex PCR, the TCRdb table keeps only in-frame clones and is missing some. The sample lists several thousand clones, 70% to 90% seen once, with roughly 9.2% in the top ten. The germline gives CDR1 SGHKS, CDR2 YYEKEE (reference sequence). The CDR3 spans 16 residues. Trimming at V came to 1 base and at J to 3 bases, leaving 4 bases not matched to a gene. Study-wide points: Most clones were lesion-specific, with limited overlap between paired lesions (mean Morisita index roughly 0.25).

The genes are TRBV5-5 and TRBJ2-2, with TRBD2 identical over 9 bases. This receptor was identified in a woman aged 45-59 years with non-small cell lung cancer that had spread to the brain. The specimen was tumor tissue from a brain metastasis. The CDR3 DNA sequence: TGTGCCAGCAGCTTGCTGGGCGGGAGGGACACCGGGGAGCTGTTTTTT. Its translation is CASSLLGGRDTGELFF.